This T cell receptor (beta chain) was recorded in a study of human versus mouse CDR3 diversity and MHC coevolution. General study results and limits: Compared with mice, human CDR3s carried more deletions and insertions on average.

Concerning this clone itself: Its antigen is not known.

The table came from immunoSEQ multiplex PCR; TCRdb's copy has only in-frame clones and leaves some out. This table holds some 82,000 clones, around 93% found once. The V and J ends lost 1 base and 2 bases respectively, with 6 bases between them. The length of the CDR3 is 15 residues. The germline CDR1 and CDR2 sequences are SGHTA and FQGTGA. Sample: naive CD4+ T cells from blood. Noted subset: CD45RO-negative CD62L-positive naive CD4 T cells. The rearrangement uses TRBV7-3 and TRBJ2-6; the D gene is possibly TRBD1 (5 bases). The clonotype originates from a person aged 25 to 75 in good health. The CDR3 here is CASSLIQAGANVLTF. For the CDR3, the DNA is TGTGCCAGCAGCTTAATACAGGCTGGGGCCAACGTCCTGACTTTC.